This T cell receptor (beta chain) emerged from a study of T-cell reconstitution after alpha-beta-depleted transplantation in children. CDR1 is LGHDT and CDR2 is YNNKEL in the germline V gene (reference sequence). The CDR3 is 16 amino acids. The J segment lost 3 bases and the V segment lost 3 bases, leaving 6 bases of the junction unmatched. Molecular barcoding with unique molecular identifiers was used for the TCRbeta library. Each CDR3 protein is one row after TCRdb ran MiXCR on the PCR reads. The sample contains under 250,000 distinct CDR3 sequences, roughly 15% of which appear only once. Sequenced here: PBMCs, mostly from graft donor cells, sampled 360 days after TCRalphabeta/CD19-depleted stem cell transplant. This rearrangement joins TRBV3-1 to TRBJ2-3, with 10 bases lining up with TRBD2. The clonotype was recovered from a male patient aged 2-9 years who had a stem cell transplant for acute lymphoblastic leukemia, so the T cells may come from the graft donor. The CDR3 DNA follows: TGTGCCAGCAGCCATAAGCCGGGACTAGCGACAGATACGCAGTATTTT. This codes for CASSHKPGLATDTQYF.